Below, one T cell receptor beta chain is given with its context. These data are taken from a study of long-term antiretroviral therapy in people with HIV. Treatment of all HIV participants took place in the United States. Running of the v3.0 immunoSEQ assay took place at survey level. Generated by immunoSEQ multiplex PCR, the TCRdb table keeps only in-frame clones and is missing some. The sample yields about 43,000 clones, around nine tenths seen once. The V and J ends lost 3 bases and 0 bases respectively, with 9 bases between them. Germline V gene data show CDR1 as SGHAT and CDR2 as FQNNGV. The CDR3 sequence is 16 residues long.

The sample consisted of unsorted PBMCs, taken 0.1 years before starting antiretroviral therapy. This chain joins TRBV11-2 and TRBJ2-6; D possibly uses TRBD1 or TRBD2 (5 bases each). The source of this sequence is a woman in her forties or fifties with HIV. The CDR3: CASSLGVGSGANVLTF. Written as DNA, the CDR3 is TGTGCCAGCAGCTTGGGGGTCGGCTCTGGGGCCAACGTCCTGACTTTC.